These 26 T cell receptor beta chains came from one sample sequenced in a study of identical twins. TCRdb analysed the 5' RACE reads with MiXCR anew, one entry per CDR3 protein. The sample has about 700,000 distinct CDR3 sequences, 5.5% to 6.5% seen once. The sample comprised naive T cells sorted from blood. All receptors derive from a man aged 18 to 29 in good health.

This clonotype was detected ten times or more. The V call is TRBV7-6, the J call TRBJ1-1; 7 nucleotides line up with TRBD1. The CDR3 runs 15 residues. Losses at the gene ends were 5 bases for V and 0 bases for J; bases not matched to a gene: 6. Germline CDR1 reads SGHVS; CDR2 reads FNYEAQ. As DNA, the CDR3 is TGTGCCAGCAGCGACAACAGGGGAATGAACACTGAAGCTTTCTTT. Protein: CASSDNRGMNTEAFF.

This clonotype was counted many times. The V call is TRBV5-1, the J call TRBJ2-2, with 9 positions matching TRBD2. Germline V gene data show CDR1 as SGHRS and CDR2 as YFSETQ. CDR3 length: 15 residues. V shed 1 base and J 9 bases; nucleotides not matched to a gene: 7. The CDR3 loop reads CASSLNVAGVRELFF. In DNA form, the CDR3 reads TGCGCCAGCAGCTTGAATGTAGCGGGAGTCCGGGAGCTGTTTTTT.

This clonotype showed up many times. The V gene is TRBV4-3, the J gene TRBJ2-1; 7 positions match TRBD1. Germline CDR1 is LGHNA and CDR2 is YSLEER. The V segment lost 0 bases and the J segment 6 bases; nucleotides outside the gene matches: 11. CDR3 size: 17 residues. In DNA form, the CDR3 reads TGCGCCAGCAGCCAAGATGGCCCCGGGACAGTGACCAATGAGCAGTTCTTC. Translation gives CASSQDGPGTVTNEQFF.

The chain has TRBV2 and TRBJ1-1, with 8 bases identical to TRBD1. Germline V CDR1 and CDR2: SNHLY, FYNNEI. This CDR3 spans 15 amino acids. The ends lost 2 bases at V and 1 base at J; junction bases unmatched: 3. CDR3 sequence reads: CASSEHRGTNTEAFF. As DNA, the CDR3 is TGTGCCAGCAGTGAACACAGGGGGACGAACACTGAAGCTTTCTTT. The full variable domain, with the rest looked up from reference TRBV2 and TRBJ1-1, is EPEVTQTPSHQVTQMGQEVILRCVPISNHLYFYWYRQILGQKVEFLVSFYNNEISEKSEIFDDQFSVERPDGSNFTLKIRSTKLEDSAMYFCASSEHRGTNTEAFFGQGTRLTVV.

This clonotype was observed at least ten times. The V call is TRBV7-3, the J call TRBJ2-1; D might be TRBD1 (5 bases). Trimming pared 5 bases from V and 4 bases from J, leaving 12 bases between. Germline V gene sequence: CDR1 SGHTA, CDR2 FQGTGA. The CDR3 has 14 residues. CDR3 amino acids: CASSMGPGYNEQFF. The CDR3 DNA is TGTGCCAGCAGCATGGGGCCAGGTTACAATGAGCAGTTCTTC.

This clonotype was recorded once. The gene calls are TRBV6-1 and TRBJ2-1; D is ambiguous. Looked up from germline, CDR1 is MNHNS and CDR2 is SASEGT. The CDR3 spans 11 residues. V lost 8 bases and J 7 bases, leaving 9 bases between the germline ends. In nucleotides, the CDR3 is TGTGCCAGCGACCTGTGGAATGAGCAGTTCTTC. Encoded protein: CASDLWNEQFF.

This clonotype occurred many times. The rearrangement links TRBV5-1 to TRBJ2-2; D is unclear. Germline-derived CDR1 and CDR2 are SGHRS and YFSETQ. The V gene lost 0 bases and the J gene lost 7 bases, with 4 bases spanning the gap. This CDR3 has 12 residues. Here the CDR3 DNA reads TGCGCCAGCAGCTTGGCCGGCGGGGAGCTGTTTTTT. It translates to CASSLAGGELFF.

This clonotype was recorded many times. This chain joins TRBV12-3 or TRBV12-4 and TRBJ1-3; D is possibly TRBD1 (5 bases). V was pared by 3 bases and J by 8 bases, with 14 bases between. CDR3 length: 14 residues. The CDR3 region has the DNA TGTGCCAGCAGTTTCGCCGACAGACGAGACACCATATATTTT. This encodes CASSFADRRDTIYF.

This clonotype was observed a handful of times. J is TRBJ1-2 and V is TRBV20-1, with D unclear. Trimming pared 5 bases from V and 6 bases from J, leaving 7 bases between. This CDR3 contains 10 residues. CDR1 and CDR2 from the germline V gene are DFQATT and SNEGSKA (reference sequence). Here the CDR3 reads CSALVDGYTF. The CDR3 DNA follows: TGCAGTGCTCTTGTTGATGGCTACACCTTC.

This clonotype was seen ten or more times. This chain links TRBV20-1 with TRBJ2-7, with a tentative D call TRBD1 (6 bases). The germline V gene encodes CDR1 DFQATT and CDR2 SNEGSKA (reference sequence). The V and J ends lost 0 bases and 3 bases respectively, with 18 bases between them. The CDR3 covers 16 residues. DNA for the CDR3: TGCAGTGCTAGAGATGTACAGGGAAAATCAAGCTACGAGCAGTACTTC. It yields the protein CSARDVQGKSSYEQYF.

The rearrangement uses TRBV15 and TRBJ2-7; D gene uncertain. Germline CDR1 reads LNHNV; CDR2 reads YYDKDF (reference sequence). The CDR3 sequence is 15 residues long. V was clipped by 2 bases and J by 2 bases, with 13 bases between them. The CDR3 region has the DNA TGTGCCACCAGCAGACCCGCGGACGGCCCCTACGAGCAGTACTTC. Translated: CATSRPADGPYEQYF.

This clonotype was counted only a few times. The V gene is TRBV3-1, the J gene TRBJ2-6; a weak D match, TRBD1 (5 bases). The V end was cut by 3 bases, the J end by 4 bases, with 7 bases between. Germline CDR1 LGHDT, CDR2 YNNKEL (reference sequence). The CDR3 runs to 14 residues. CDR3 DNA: TGTGCCAGCAGCCACAGGGCCGGGGCCAACGTCCTGACTTTC. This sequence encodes CASSHRAGANVLTF.

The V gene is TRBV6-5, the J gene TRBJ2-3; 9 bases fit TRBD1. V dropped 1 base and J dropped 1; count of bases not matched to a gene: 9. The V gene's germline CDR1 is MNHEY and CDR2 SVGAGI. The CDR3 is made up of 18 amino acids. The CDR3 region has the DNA TGTGCCAGCAGTTACTATACCGGGACAGGGTACGGCACAGATACGCAGTATTTT. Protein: CASSYYTGTGYGTDTQYF.

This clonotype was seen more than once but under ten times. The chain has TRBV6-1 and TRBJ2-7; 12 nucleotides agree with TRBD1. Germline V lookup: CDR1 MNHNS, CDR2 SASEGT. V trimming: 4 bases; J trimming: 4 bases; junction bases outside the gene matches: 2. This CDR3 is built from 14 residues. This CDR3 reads CASSGDRGPYEQYF. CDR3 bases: TGTGCCAGCAGTGGGGACAGGGGGCCTTACGAGCAGTACTTC.

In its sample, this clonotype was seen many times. CDR3 in DNA: TGTGCCAGCAGTGAATCTGGAAACACCATATATTTT. Its translation: CASSESGNTIYF. The gene calls are TRBV6-1 and TRBJ1-3; D unresolved. Germline CDR1 MNHNS, CDR2 SASEGT. Deletions cut 2 bases from V and 1 base from J, with 0 bases between. The length of the CDR3 is 12 residues.

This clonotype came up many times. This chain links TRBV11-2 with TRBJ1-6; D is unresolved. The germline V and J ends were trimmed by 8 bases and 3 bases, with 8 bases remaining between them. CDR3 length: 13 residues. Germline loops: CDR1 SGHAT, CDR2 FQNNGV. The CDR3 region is CASGRDYNSPLHF. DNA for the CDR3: TGTGCCAGCGGACGCGACTATAATTCACCCCTCCACTTT.

The CDR3 loop is CAWSVLRGGYTF. The CDR3 DNA reads TGTGCCTGGAGTGTACTTAGGGGAGGCTACACCTTC. The chain couples TRBV30 to TRBJ1-2, with D possibly matching TRBD1 (5 bases). Germline V gene data show CDR1 as GTSNPN and CDR2 as SVGIG (reference sequence). V was clipped by 0 bases and J by 8 bases, with 10 bases between them. The CDR3 runs to 12 residues.

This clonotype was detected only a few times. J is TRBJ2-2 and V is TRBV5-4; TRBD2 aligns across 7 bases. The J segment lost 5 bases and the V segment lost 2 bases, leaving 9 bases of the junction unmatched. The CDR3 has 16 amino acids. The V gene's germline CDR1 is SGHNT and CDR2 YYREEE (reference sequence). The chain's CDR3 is CASSLGGRAGTGELFF. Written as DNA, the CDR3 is TGTGCCAGCAGCTTAGGTGGGAGGGCCGGTACCGGGGAGCTGTTTTTT.

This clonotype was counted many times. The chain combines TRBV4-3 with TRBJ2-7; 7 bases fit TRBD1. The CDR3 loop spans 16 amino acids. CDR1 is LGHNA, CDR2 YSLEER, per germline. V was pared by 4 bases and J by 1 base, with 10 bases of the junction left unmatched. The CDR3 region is CASSPTQGDPSYEQYF. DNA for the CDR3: TGCGCCAGCAGCCCTACCCAGGGGGATCCTTCCTACGAGCAGTACTTC.

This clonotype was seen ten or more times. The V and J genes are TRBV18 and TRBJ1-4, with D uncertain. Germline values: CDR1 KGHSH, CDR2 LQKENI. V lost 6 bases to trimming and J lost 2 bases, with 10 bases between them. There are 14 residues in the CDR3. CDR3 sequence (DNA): TGTGCCAGCTCCGCAGGTTCCACTAATGAAAAACTGTTTTTT. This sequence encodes CASSAGSTNEKLFF.

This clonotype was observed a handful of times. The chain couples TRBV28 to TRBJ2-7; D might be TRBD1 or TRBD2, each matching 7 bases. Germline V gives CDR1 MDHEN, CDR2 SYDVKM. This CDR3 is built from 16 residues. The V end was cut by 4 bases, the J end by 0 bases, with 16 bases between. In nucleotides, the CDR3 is TGTGCCAGCAGTTCCCCAACAGGGGAGGGCTCCTACGAGCAGTACTTC. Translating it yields CASSSPTGEGSYEQYF.

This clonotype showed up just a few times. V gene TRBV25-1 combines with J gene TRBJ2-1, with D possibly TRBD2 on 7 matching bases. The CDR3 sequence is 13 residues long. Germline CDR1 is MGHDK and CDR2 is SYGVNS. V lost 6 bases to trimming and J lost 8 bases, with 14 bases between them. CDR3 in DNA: TGTGCCAGCAGCCTTGGGGGGGGCCATGAGCAGTTCTTC. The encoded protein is CASSLGGGHEQFF.

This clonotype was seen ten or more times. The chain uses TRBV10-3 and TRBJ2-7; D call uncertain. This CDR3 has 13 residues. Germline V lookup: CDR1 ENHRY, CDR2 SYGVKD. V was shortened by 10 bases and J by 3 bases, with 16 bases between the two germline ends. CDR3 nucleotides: TGTGCCACCAAGATCGGGCAGAACTACGAGCAGTACGTC. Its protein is CATKIGQNYEQYV.

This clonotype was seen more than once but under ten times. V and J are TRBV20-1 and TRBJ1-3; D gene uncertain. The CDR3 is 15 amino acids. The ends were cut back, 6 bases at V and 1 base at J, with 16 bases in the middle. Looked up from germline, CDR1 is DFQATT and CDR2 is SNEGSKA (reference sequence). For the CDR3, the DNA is TGCAGTGCGAAAACGGACTTGAGGTCTGGAAACACCATATATTTT. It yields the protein CSAKTDLRSGNTIYF.

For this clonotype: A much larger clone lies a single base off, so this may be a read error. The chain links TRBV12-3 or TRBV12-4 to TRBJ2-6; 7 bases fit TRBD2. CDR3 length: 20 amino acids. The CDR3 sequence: CASSLIVWEGLDSGANVLSF. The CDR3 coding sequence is TGTGCCAGCAGTTTGATTGTGTGGGAGGGCCTGGATTCTGGGGCCAACGTCCTGAGTTTC.

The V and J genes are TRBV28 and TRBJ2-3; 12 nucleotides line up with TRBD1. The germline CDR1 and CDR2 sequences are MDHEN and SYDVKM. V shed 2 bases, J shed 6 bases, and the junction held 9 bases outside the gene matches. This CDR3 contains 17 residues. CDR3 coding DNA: TGTGCCAGCAGTTTAGTTAGTGGGACAGGGGGCATGGATACGCAGTATTTT. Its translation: CASSLVSGTGGMDTQYF.